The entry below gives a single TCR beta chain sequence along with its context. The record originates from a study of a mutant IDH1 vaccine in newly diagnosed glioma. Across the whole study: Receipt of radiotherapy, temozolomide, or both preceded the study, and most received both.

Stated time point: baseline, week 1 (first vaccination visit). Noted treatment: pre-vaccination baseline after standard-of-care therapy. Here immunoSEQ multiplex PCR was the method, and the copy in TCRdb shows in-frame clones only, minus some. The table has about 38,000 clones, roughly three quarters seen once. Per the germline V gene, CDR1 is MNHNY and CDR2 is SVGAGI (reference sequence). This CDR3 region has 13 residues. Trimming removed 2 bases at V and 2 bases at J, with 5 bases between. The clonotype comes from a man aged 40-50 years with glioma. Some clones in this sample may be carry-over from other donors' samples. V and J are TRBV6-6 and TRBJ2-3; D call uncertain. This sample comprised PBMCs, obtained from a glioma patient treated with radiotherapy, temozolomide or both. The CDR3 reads CASSYLSTDTQYF. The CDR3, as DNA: TGTGCCAGCAGTTACCTGTCCACAGATACGCAGTATTTT.